This T cell receptor (beta chain) was observed in a study of cytomegalovirus exposure and HLA in healthy donors. General study points: Highly shared sequence variants in one cluster were likely a sequencing artifact.

The PCR used 60 Vbeta and 13 Jbeta primers. Original processing methods: Approximately 9.9 million shared chains were among the roughly 78 million unique TCR beta chains that a later analysis counted. Generated by immunoSEQ multiplex PCR, the TCRdb table keeps only in-frame clones and is missing some. V and J calls and clone size are as listed in that table; D and trimming were resolved from the DNA. The sample consists of some 150,000 clones, roughly 84% of them appearing once. This clone was detected only once. Its antigen is not identified. The V and J ends lost 4 bases and 4 bases, in that order; junction bases with no gene match: 7. The CDR3 covers 16 residues. Looked up from germline, CDR1 is SGHRS and CDR2 is YFSETQ. Healthy bone marrow donors made up the donor group.

This chain links TRBV5-1 with TRBJ2-2; the match to TRBD2 covers 10 bases. The TCR originated in a male donor in good health and CMV-seronegative. Material: PBMCs. CDR3 sequence (DNA): TGCGCCAGCAGCGTAAGTAGCGGGAGGACCACCGGGGAGCTGTTTTTT. Encoded protein: CASSVSSGRTTGELFF. Together with reference TRBV5-1 and TRBJ2-2, the CDR3 gives the full variable domain: KAGVTQTPRYLIKTRGQQVTLSCSPISGHRSVSWYQQTPGQGLQFLFEYFSETQRNKGNFPGRFSGRQFSNSRSEMNVSTLELGDSALYLCASSVSSGRTTGELFFGEGSRLTVL.